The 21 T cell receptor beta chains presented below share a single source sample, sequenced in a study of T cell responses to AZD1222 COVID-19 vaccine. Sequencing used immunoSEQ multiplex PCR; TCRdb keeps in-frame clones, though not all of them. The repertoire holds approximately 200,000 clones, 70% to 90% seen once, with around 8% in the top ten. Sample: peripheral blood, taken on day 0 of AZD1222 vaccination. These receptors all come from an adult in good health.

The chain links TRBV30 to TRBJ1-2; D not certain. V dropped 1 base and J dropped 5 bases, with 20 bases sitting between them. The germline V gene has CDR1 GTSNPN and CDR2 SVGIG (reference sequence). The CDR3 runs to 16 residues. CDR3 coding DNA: TGTGCCTGGAGTGCCTTAGGCGTCCCGGGAGGGTATGGCTACACCTTC. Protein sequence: CAWSALGVPGGYGYTF.

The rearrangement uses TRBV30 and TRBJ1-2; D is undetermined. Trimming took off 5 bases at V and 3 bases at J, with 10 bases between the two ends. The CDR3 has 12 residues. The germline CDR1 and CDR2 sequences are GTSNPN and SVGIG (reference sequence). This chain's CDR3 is CAWRVRDYGYTF. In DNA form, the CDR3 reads TGTGCCTGGCGGGTGCGTGACTATGGCTACACCTTC.

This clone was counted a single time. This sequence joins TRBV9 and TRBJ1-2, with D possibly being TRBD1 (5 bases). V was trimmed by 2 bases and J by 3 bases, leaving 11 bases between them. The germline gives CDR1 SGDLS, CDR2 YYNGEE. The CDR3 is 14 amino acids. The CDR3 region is CASSVGRRDYGYTF. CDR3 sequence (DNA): TGTGCCAGCAGCGTCGGGCGCAGGGACTATGGCTACACCTTC.

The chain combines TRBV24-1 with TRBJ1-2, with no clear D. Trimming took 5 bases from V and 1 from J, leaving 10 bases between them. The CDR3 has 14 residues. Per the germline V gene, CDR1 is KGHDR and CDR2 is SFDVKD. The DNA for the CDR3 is TGTGCCACCAGTGGAAAAGAGGTTAACTATGGCTACACCTTC. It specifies CATSGKEVNYGYTF.

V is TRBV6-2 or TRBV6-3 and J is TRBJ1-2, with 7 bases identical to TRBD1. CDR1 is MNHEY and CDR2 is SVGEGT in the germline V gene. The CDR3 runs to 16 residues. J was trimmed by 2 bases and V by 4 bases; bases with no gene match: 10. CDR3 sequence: CASSFRDRVGNYGYTF. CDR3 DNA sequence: TGTGCCAGCAGTTTCCGCGACAGGGTGGGGAACTATGGCTACACCTTC.

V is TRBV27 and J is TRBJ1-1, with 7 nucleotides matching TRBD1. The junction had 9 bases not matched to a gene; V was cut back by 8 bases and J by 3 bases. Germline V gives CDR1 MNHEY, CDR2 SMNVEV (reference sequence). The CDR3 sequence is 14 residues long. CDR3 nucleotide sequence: TGTGCCAGCTCGTACAGGGGTGGGCACACTGAAGCTTTCTTT. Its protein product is CASSYRGGHTEAFF.

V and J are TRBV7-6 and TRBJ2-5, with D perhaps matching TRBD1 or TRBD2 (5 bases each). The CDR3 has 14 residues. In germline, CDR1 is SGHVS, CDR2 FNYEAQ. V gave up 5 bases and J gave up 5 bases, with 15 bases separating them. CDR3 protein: CASSMQGPGETQYF. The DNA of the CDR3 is TGTGCCAGCAGCATGCAGGGACCGGGGGAGACCCAGTACTTC.

CDR3 DNA sequence: TGCGCCAGCAGCTTCGACAGGGGTGGAGAGACCCAGTACTTC. The encoded protein is CASSFDRGGETQYF. The genes are TRBV5-1 and TRBJ2-5; 8 nucleotides align to TRBD1. This CDR3 is 14 amino acids long. Germline-derived CDR1 and CDR2 are SGHRS and YFSETQ. The junction had 4 bases not matched to a gene; V was cut back by 2 bases and J by 4 bases.

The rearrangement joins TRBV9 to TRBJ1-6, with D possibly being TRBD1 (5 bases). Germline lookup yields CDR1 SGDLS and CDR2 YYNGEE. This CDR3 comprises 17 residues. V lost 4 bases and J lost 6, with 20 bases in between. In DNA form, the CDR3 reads TGTGCCAGCAGCTCCAGTGGGGGTACTACAAGTAATTCACCCCTCCACTTT. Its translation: CASSSSGGTTSNSPLHF.

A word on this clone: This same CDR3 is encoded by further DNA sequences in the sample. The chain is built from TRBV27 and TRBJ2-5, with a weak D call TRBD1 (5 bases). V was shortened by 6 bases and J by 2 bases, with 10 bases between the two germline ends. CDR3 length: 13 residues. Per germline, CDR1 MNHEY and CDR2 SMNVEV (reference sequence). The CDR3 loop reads CASSSTDQETQYF. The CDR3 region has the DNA TGTGCCAGCAGCTCGACAGATCAAGAGACCCAGTACTTC.

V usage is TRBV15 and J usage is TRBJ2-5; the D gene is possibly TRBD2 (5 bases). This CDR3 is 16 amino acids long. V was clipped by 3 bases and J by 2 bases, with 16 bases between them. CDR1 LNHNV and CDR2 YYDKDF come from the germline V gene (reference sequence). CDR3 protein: CATSRVTSRVQETQYF. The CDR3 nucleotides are TGTGCCACCAGCAGGGTTACTAGTCGCGTGCAAGAGACCCAGTACTTC.

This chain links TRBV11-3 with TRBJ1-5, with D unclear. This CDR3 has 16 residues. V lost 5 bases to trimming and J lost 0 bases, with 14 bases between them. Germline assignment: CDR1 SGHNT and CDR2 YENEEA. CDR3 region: CASSPGIKLSNQPQHF. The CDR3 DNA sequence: TGTGCCAGCAGCCCAGGCATAAAACTTAGCAATCAGCCCCAGCATTTT.

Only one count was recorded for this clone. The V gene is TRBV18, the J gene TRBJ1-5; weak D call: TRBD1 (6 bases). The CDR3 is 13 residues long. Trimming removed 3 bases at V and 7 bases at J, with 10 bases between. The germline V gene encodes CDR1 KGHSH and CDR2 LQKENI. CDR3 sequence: CASSPDRRQPQHF. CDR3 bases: TGTGCCAGCTCACCTGACAGGCGACAGCCCCAGCATTTT.

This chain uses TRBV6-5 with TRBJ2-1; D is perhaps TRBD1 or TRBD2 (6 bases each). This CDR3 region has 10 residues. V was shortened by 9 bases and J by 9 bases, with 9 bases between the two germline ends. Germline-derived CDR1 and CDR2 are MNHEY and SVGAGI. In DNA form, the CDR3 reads TGTGCCAGGGGGGGCCCTGAGCAGTTCTTC. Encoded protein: CARGGPEQFF.

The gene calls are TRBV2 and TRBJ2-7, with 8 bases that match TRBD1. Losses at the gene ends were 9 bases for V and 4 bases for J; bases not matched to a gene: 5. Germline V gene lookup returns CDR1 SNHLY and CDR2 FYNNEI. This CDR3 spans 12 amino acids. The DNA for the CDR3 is TGTGCCAGTCGGGACAGGCTATACGAGCAGTACTTC. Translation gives CASRDRLYEQYF. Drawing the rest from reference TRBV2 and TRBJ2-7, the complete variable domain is EPEVTQTPSHQVTQMGQEVILRCVPISNHLYFYWYRQILGQKVEFLVSFYNNEISEKSEIFDDQFSVERPDGSNFTLKIRSTKLEDSAMYFCASRDRLYEQYFGPGTRLTVT.

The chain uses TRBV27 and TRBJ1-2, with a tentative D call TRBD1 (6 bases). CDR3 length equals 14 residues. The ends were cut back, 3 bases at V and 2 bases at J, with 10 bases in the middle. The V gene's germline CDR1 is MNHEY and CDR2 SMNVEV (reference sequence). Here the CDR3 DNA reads TGTGCCAGCAGTTTTCGTACAGGGAACTATGGCTACACCTTC. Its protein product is CASSFRTGNYGYTF.

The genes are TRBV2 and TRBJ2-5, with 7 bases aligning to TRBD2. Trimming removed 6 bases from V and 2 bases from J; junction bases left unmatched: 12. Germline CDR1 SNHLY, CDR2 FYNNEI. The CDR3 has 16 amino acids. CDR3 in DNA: TGTGCCAGCAGGTTCAGAGCGGGGCCTACTCAAGAGACCCAGTACTTC. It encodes CASRFRAGPTQETQYF.

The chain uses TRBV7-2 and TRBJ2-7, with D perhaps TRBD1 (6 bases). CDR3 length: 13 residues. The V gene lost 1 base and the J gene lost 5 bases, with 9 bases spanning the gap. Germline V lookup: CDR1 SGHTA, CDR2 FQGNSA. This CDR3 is CASSLGGRDEQYF. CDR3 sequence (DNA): TGTGCCAGCAGCTTAGGGGGGCGAGACGAGCAGTACTTC.

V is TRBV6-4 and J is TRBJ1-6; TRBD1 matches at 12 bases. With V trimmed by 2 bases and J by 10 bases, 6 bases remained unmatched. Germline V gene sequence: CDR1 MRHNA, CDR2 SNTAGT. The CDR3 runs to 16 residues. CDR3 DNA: TGTGCCAGCAGTGACGGGATGGGACAGGGGGCCTCACCCCTCCACTTT. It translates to CASSDGMGQGASPLHF.

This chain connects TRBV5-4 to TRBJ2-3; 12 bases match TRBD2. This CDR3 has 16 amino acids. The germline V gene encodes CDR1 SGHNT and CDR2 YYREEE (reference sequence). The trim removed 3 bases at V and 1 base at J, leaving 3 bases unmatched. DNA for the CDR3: TGTGCCAGCAGCTGGGCTAGCGGGGGGGGCACAGATACGCAGTATTTT. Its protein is CASSWASGGGTDTQYF.

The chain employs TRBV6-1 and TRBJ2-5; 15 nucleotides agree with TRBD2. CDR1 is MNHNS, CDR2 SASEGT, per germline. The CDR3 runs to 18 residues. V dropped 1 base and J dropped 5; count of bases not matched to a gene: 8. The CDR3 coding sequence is TGTGCCAGCAGTGAAGGGGTGAGGGGACTAGCGGGGGGTGAGACCCAGTACTTC. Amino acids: CASSEGVRGLAGGETQYF.